Included here is one T cell receptor beta chain sequence, with context. The specificity of this receptor is unknown. No much larger clonotype is one base removed from it; base qualities were not supplied. The CDR3 regions of human TCRbeta chains were subjected to immunosequencing. In the source study's methods: TCRs in the repertoires were matched against a reference library of SARS-CoV-2-specific TCRs that had been generated with the MIRA antigen-specificity platform. Breadth was defined as the fraction of unique TCRs that were SARS-CoV-2-associated, and depth was defined as the fraction of total T cells that were SARS-CoV-2-associated. Using the MIRA data, each spike-specific TCR was mapped to the spike region that the TCR reacts to and placed in a CD4 or CD8 class. Log10-transformed breadth and depth values were compared by one-way ANOVA with Sidak's multiple comparisons tests. The table was pulled from immuneACCESS by TCRdb, which kept in-frame rearrangements only. Such tables lose some clones; where checked, under half of the loss comes from unresolved V genes, and the rest has no known cause. V, J and clone size derive from that table, while D and trimming were established from the DNA sequence. Within this sample are about 150,000 clones, with around 90% of them counted one time only. The ten largest clones represent around 4.4% of the sample.

The CDR1 and CDR2 encoded by the germline V gene are SGHRS and YFSETQ. V is pared back by 2 bases and J by 3 bases, with 11 bases lying between the germline termini. The CDR3, from cysteine to phenylalanine, totals 14 residues. The retained sequence is limited to the CDR3, 42 bases, with the frame set at the first base. The entry originates in a study of T cell responses to AZD1222 COVID-19 vaccine (dated by TCRdb to about 2021). Describing the broader study: Because spike-specific TCR depth and breadth did not differ between the two schedules, AZD1222 recipients who got a second dose at roughly 4 weeks were pooled with those who got a second dose at roughly 12 weeks. A total of approximately 240 trial participants underwent TCR sequencing, of whom 207 received two doses of AZD1222 and some 26 received two doses of the MenACWY control vaccine. Enrollment into the trials was organized by age into subgroups of 18-55, 56-69 and 70-plus years, and those subgroups contained roughly 150, 30 and 60 TCR-sequenced participants, respectively. What the study reported, not specific to this receptor: Because no samples from the day 14 peak response were available, repertoires could be characterized only after the peak T cell response. The whole spike protein was spanned by vaccine-associated CD4 TCRs, and dominant responses were seen in regions 160-218 and 743-854. In the small 56-69-year group, the increase in depth fell short of significance, most likely because of low power. Conclusions about previously exposed vaccinees are limited because only six or seven AZD1222 recipients were SARS-CoV-2 seropositive at baseline. A significant rise in spike-specific TCR breadth and depth was observed after two AZD1222 doses relative to day 0 and relative to MenACWY recipients. Reportedly, almost half of the unique spike-specific TCRs recognized epitopes lying outside the regions that are mutated in the B.1.351 and B.1.1.7 variants. Most participants were white British and females outnumbered males, and the authors suggested that clonal diversity may have been underestimated.

Read against the paper, the sample's time point label means: baseline before first vaccination. Samples from vaccinated people were obtained from the UK trials COV001 and COV002, which included a single-blind randomized controlled phase 2/3 trial of AZD1222 (ChAdOx1 nCoV-19) in healthy adults. For TCRbeta chain sequencing, PBMC samples from trial participants were taken at day 0 and at day 28 after the second dose. The sequencing here drew on peripheral blood, taken on day 0 of AZD1222 vaccination. The clonotype originates from an adult in good health. The receptor chain draws on TRBV5-1 and TRBJ1-2; the D gene identity is not certain. The nucleotide sequence reads TGCGCCAGCAGCTTTTCCCCCCGGGACTATGGCTACACCTTC. The resulting protein is CASSFSPRDYGYTF.